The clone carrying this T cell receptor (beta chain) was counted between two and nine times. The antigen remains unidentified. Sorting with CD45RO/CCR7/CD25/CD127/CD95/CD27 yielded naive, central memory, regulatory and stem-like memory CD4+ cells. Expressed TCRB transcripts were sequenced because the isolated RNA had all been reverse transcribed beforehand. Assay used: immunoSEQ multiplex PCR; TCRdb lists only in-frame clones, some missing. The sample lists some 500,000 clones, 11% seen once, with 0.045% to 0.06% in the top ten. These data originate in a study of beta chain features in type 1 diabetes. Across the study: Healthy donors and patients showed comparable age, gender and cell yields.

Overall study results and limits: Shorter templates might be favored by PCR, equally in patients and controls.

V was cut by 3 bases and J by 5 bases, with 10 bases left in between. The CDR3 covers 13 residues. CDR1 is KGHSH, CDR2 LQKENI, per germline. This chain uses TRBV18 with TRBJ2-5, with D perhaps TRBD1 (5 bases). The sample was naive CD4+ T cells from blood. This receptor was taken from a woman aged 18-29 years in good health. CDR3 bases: TGTGCCAGCTCACCTACACAGGCGGAGACCCAGTACTTC. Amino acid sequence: CASSPTQAETQYF.